This TCR beta chain was observed in a study of blood T cell repertoires in COVID-19. The J segment lost 0 bases and the V segment lost 10 bases, leaving 17 bases of the junction unmatched. This CDR3 comprises 17 residues. CDR1 and CDR2 from the germline V gene are LGHDT and YNNKEL (reference sequence). Profiled with immunoSEQ multiplex PCR; TCRdb holds only in-frame clones, not every one. Of about 40,000 clones detected, about 90% appear once; the ten largest clones hold 15% to 19%. Sequencing was done on a sample of peripheral blood. The clonotype comes from a woman aged 30 to 39 in a cohort sampled during active COVID-19. This chain uses TRBV3-1 (or the pseudogene TRBV3-2) with TRBJ2-5; 7 nucleotides align to TRBD1. CDR3 nucleotide sequence: TGTGCCACCCAGTCCTACAGGGGCGTGTGGAACCAAGAGACCCAGTACTTC. Translating gives CATQSYRGVWNQETQYF.